The rows below give T cell receptor beta chains drawn from one sample of a study of T cell repertoires in cytomegalovirus infection. Their recognized antigens are unknown. One entry per CDR3 protein results from TCRdb running MiXCR on the reads. The profile shows hundreds of thousands of distinct CDR3 sequences, more than 40% of them singletons. Source: cultured PBMCs, taken from culture after CMV antigen stimulation. The receptor set was obtained from a human donor in good health (CMV status not recorded). Some clones in this sample may be carry-over from other donors' samples. CDR3s include the opening cysteine and the closing phenylalanine or tryptophan. The order of the fields is V gene, clone size, D gene, J gene, CDR3 protein, CDR3 DNA. D genes are given only for firm matches. Expanded clones get a size class; other rows say once, few or many, or leave the size out.

TRBV5-4	few	TRBD2	TRBJ2-1	CASSWATSGRDNEQFF	TGTGCCAGCAGCTGGGCGACTAGCGGGAGGGACAATGAGCAGTTCTTC
TRBV28	once	NA	TRBJ1-2	CASSLLAGDVENYGYTF	TGTGCCAGCAGTTTATTAGCAGGGGATGTCGAGAACTATGGCTACACCTTC
TRBV10-3	NA	NA	TRBJ2-5	CAISERGAEQETQYF	TGTGCCATCAGTGAGCGGGGGGCGGAACAAGAGACCCAGTACTTC
TRBV9	NA	NA	TRBJ2-7	CASSAGHLSYEQYF	TGTGCCAGCAGCGCGGGACACCTGTCCTACGAGCAGTACTTC
TRBV10-3	few	NA	TRBJ1-1	CATRQALLGTEAFF	TGTGCCACCAGACAGGCGCTACTGGGGACTGAAGCTTTCTTT
TRBV12-3/TRBV12-4	few	NA	TRBJ1-3	CASSQNGNTIYF	TGTGCCAGCAGTCAGAATGGAAACACCATATATTTT
TRBV2	NA	TRBD2	TRBJ2-5	CASKRGGNQGTQYF	TGTGCCAGCAAGCGGGGCGGGAACCAAGGGACCCAGTACTTC
TRBV6-1	NA	NA	TRBJ2-7	CASSGLMVYEQYF	TGTGCCAGCAGTGGGCTGATGGTTTACGAGCAGTACTTC
TRBV4-1	NA	TRBD1	TRBJ2-7	CASSLTPGQGDEQYF	TGCGCCAGCAGCCTAACGCCGGGACAGGGGGACGAGCAGTACTTC
TRBV4-3	NA	NA	TRBJ2-5	CASSQDRWGGETQYF	TGCGCCAGCAGCCAAGATCGATGGGGAGGAGAGACCCAGTACTTC
TRBV7-8	NA	TRBD1	TRBJ2-7	CASSFIPDRQEHEQYF	TGTGCCAGCAGCTTTATACCGGACAGGCAAGAACACGAGCAGTACTTC
TRBV7-1	NA	TRBD1	TRBJ1-2	CASTPGQGGYTF	TGTGCCAGCACCCCGGGACAGGGAGGCTACACCTTC
TRBV12-3/TRBV12-4	NA	TRBD1	TRBJ2-1	CASSAERGQGDTSSYNEQSF	TGTGCCAGCAGTGCCGAAAGAGGACAGGGGGATACTAGCTCCTACAATGAGCAGTCCTTC
TRBV7-8	NA	TRBD2	TRBJ2-4	CASSLSGGLVAKNIQYF	TGTGCCAGCAGCTTATCGGGAGGACTAGTAGCCAAAAACATTCAGTACTTC
TRBV6-1	NA	TRBD1	TRBJ1-2	CASTRTGINYGYTF	TGTGCCAGCACTCGGACAGGGATTAACTATGGCTACACCTTC
TRBV7-2	NA	NA	TRBJ2-1	CASSGRDLGIQFF	TGTGCCAGCAGCGGGCGGGACTTGGGGATACAGTTCTTC
TRBV28	few	NA	TRBJ1-2	CAYFDRALGGYTF	TGTGCCTACTTCGATAGGGCATTAGGAGGCTACACCTTC
TRBV7-8	NA	NA	TRBJ2-3	CASSLILDTQYF	TGTGCCAGCAGTTTAATCCTGGATACGCAGTATTTT
TRBV19	few	TRBD1	TRBJ1-6	CASSTYGQANSPLHF	TGTGCCAGTAGTACCTACGGACAGGCCAATTCACCCCTCCACTTT
TRBV10-3	NA	TRBD2	TRBJ2-1	CAISVASGGRGEQFF	TGTGCCATCAGTGTGGCTAGCGGGGGGCGGGGTGAGCAGTTCTTC
TRBV7-3	NA	NA	TRBJ2-5	CASSSDVPETQYF	TGTGCCAGCAGCTCTGATGTCCCAGAGACCCAGTACTTC
TRBV28	few	NA	TRBJ1-5	CASSFLAGYSNQPQHF	TGTGCCAGCAGTTTCCTGGCAGGGTATAGCAATCAGCCCCAGCATTTT
TRBV7-6	NA	NA	TRBJ2-5	CASSLSRRTGETQYF	TGTGCCAGCAGCTTGTCGAGAAGGACGGGCGAGACCCAGTACTTC
TRBV11-2	NA	NA	TRBJ2-1	CASSLDAAGSNEQFF	TGTGCCAGCAGCTTAGACGCCGCCGGCTCCAATGAGCAGTTCTTC
TRBV7-6	few	NA	TRBJ2-7	CASSLLGANEQYF	TGTGCCAGCAGCTTGTTAGGGGCCAACGAGCAGTACTTC
TRBV20-1	few	NA	TRBJ1-1	CSAGGRITEAFF	TGCAGTGCTGGAGGACGGATTACTGAAGCTTTCTTT
TRBV10-3	NA	NA	TRBJ2-5	CAASGAYQETQYF	TGTGCCGCCTCGGGGGCGTACCAAGAGACCCAGTACTTC
TRBV6-6	few	NA	TRBJ1-2	CASSYSTGLGGYTF	TGTGCCAGCAGTTACTCGACTGGGCTGGGTGGCTACACCTTC
TRBV7-2	NA	NA	TRBJ2-7	CASSFQTVHYEQYF	TGTGCCAGCAGCTTCCAAACAGTACACTACGAGCAGTACTTC
TRBV7-2	NA	TRBD1	TRBJ2-7	CASSPRDRASYEQYF	TGTGCCAGCAGCCCCCGGGACAGAGCCTCCTACGAGCAGTACTTC
TRBV6-1	NA	NA	TRBJ2-7	CASRDTPHHEQYF	TGTGCCAGCCGGGACACTCCCCATCACGAGCAGTACTTC
TRBV7-9	NA	NA	TRBJ1-3	CASSTDRYSGNTIYF	TGTGCCAGCAGCACTGACAGGTACTCTGGAAACACCATATATTTT
TRBV5-6	few	TRBD2	TRBJ2-1	CASSWGTSGIGNEQFF	TGTGCCAGCAGCTGGGGGACTAGCGGGATTGGCAATGAGCAGTTCTTC
TRBV7-8	few	TRBD2	TRBJ2-7	CASSQRTSGRALNEQYF	TGTGCCAGCAGCCAGAGGACCAGCGGGAGGGCCCTCAACGAGCAGTACTTC
TRBV27	few	NA	TRBJ2-7	CASRTLGPASYEQYF	TGTGCCAGCAGAACCTTAGGTCCGGCTTCCTACGAGCAGTACTTC
TRBV6-6	NA	NA	TRBJ2-1	CASSYGDYNEQFF	TGTGCCAGCAGTTATGGCGACTACAATGAGCAGTTCTTC
TRBV15	once	TRBD1	TRBJ1-1	CATSMDRANTEAFF	TGTGCCACCAGCATGGACAGGGCGAACACTGAAGCTTTCTTT
TRBV20-1	NA	NA	TRBJ1-6	CSAWGLSYNSPLHF	TGCAGTGCTTGGGGGTTATCCTATAATTCACCCCTCCACTTT
TRBV4-3	NA	NA	TRBJ1-4	CASSGSTGDNEKLFF	TGCGCCAGCAGCGGATCAACCGGAGATAATGAAAAACTGTTTTTT
TRBV7-2	NA	NA	TRBJ1-6	CASSLGQGPPLHF	TGTGCCAGCAGCTTAGGCCAGGGACCACCCCTCCACTTT
TRBV6-1	NA	NA	TRBJ2-7	CASSEGTVEQYF	TGTGCCAGCAGTGAAGGGACAGTCGAGCAGTACTTC
TRBV7-6	few	NA	TRBJ2-7	CASSLARGGYGEQYF	TGTGCCAGCAGCTTAGCCAGGGGCGGGTATGGCGAGCAGTACTTC
TRBV7-2	few	TRBD1	TRBJ1-2	CASSPKQGSLGGYTF	TGTGCCAGCAGTCCGAAACAGGGGAGCCTGGGGGGCTACACCTTC
TRBV6-6	NA	TRBD2	TRBJ2-3	CASMSGGSDTQYF	TGTGCCAGCATGTCCGGGGGGTCAGATACGCAGTATTTT
TRBV4-1	NA	NA	TRBJ1-5	CASSQAMDGRPYQPQHF	TGCGCCAGCAGCCAAGCCATGGACGGGAGGCCGTATCAGCCCCAGCATTTT
TRBV6-1	few	NA	TRBJ1-3	CASRMSGNSGNTIYF	TGTGCCAGCAGGATGTCAGGGAACTCTGGAAACACCATATATTTT
TRBV27	few	NA	TRBJ1-1	CASSPWWADTEAFF	TGTGCCAGCAGCCCCTGGTGGGCAGACACTGAAGCTTTCTTT
TRBV7-6	few	TRBD1	TRBJ1-2	CASSRRAGTGVLYGYTF	TGTGCCAGCAGCCGAAGAGCCGGGACAGGGGTTCTCTATGGCTACACCTTC
TRBV12-3/TRBV12-4	few	TRBD2	TRBJ2-3	CASSLRSASGTSTDTQYF	TGTGCCAGCAGTTTAAGGAGTGCTAGCGGGACTAGCACAGATACGCAGTATTTT
TRBV28	NA	NA	TRBJ1-2	CASGTSRPYGYTF	TGTGCCAGCGGAACAAGTAGACCCTATGGCTACACCTTC
TRBV11-2	NA	NA	TRBJ2-3	CASSYGGSTDTQYF	TGTGCCAGCAGTTACGGGGGCAGCACAGATACGCAGTATTTT
TRBV20-1	NA	NA	TRBJ2-6	CSAIQGANVLTF	TGCAGTGCCATACAAGGAGCCAACGTCCTGACTTTC
TRBV6-2/TRBV6-3	NA	NA	TRBJ1-3	CASSYSREIGGNTIYF	TGTGCCAGCAGTTACTCGCGGGAGATCGGAGGAAACACCATATATTTT
TRBV6-6	NA	NA	TRBJ2-1	CASRRPHGSDEQFF	TGTGCCAGCAGACGGCCCCATGGCAGCGATGAGCAGTTCTTC
TRBV7-2	few	NA	TRBJ2-1	CASSLDWDSRFDEQFF	TGTGCCAGCAGCTTAGATTGGGACTCGAGATTTGATGAGCAGTTCTTC